The text below deals with one T cell receptor beta chain. Profiled with immunoSEQ multiplex PCR; TCRdb holds only in-frame clones, not every one. Among 80,000 or so clones listed, over 65% were seen once. V was trimmed by 1 base and J by 5 bases, leaving 12 bases between them. The CDR3 is 15 residues long. Germline-derived CDR1 and CDR2 are KGHSH and LQKENI. These data belong to a study of T cell responses to AZD1222 COVID-19 vaccine. The chain employs TRBV18 and TRBJ2-4; D not certain. This receptor was taken from an adult who received the MenACWY meningococcal vaccine as a control. Specimen: peripheral blood, collected 28 days after the second dose of the MenACWY control vaccine. Written as DNA, the CDR3 is TGTGCCAGCTCACCACGAACCAGCGCTCAAAACATTCAGTACTTC. Translated, it gives CASSPRTSAQNIQYF.